The next 18 T cell receptor beta chains were all read from a single sample in a study of shared clonotypes between healthy human individuals. TCRdb's table, derived via immunoSEQ multiplex PCR, lists solely in-frame clones and lacks some. The sample lists just over 2,000,000 clones, around 96% occurring once. The naive CD8 fraction comprised CD45RO-negative cells positively selected for CCR7 and excluded terminally differentiated effector memory CD45RA+ cells. The specimen was naive CD8+ T cells sorted from blood. Every receptor here comes from a man between 18 and 29 years old in good health.

This chain links TRBV6-5 with TRBJ2-2; D call uncertain. V shed 8 bases and J shed 3 bases, with 10 bases lying between them. The CDR3 runs 13 residues. Per germline, CDR1 MNHEY and CDR2 SVGAGI. The CDR3 DNA sequence: TGTGCCAGCTGCCGACCGGACACCGGGGAGCTGTTTTTT. This encodes CASCRPDTGELFF.

V usage is TRBV4-1 and J usage is TRBJ2-1; D might be TRBD2 (6 bases). The CDR3 is 12 amino acids. The germline CDR1 and CDR2 sequences are MGHRA and YSYEKL. V lost 4 bases and J 9 bases, leaving 10 bases between the germline ends. In DNA form, the CDR3 reads TGCGCCAGCAGCCCCACTAGCTCTGAGCAGTTCTTC. The encoded protein is CASSPTSSEQFF.

The V and J genes are TRBV30 and TRBJ2-2; no clear D gene. The V end was cut by 6 bases, the J end by 4 bases, with 9 bases between. The germline gives CDR1 GTSNPN, CDR2 SVGIG (reference sequence). This CDR3 comprises 12 residues. The CDR3 protein is CACQAITGELFF. Here the CDR3 DNA reads TGTGCCTGCCAAGCGATCACCGGGGAGCTGTTTTTT.

CDR3 region: CASSLAMVGGLRDTQYF. The DNA for the CDR3 is TGTGCCAGCAGCCTGGCAATGGTTGGGGGATTAAGAGATACGCAGTATTTT. The rearrangement joins TRBV27 to TRBJ2-3; D tentatively fits TRBD1 or TRBD2 (5 bases each). Germline V CDR1 and CDR2: MNHEY, SMNVEV (reference sequence). Trimming took off 6 bases at V and 5 bases at J, with 24 bases between the two ends. The CDR3 runs to 17 residues.

The chain joins TRBV27 to TRBJ2-3; D might be TRBD1 (6 bases). V lost 6 bases, J lost 2 bases, and 12 bases lay in between. This CDR3 comprises 14 residues. Germline V gene sequence: CDR1 MNHEY, CDR2 SMNVEV (reference sequence). DNA for the CDR3: TGTGCCAGCAGACATCGGACAGACACAGATACGCAGTATTTT. Translating gives CASRHRTDTDTQYF.

The chain links TRBV4-1 to TRBJ2-7, with D possibly matching TRBD1 (7 bases). Germline V gene data show CDR1 as MGHRA and CDR2 as YSYEKL. V was shortened by 4 bases and J by 2 bases, with 21 bases between the two germline ends. There are 17 residues in the CDR3. In nucleotides, the CDR3 is TGCGCCAGCAGCCTACGACTCTCCCAGGGGGGCGCCTACGAGCAGTACTTC. This sequence encodes CASSLRLSQGGAYEQYF.

This clone appeared once. The V gene is TRBV4-2, the J gene TRBJ2-5; D uncertain. V was clipped by 3 bases and J by 3 bases, with 8 bases between them. The CDR3 consists of 13 residues. CDR1 and CDR2 from the germline V gene are LGHNA and YNFKEQ. CDR3 region: CASSHRTEETQYF. The CDR3 coding sequence is TGTGCCAGCAGCCATCGGACCGAAGAGACCCAGTACTTC.

The V gene is TRBV13, the J gene TRBJ1-2; 7 bases fit TRBD1. Trimming cost V 4 bases and J 10 bases; bases outside gene matches: 9. The germline CDR1 and CDR2 sequences are PRHDT and FYEKMQ (reference sequence). The CDR3 contains 13 residues. The CDR3 DNA is TGTGCCAGCAGCTCTCCCGGGACAGTGAACTACACCTTC. Translation: CASSSPGTVNYTF.

This clone came up a few times. Additional DNA sequences in this sample encode the identical CDR3. This rearrangement joins TRBV27 to TRBJ1-5, with unresolved D. This CDR3 comprises 13 residues. Trimming removed 2 bases at V and 1 base at J, with 3 bases between. CDR1 and CDR2 (germline): MNHEY, SMNVEV (reference sequence). This CDR3 is CASSLDSNQPQHF. In DNA form, the CDR3 reads TGTGCCAGCAGTTTAGACAGCAATCAGCCCCAGCATTTT.

This clone was detected only once. V usage is TRBV7-7 and J usage is TRBJ1-6, with D possibly being TRBD1 (6 bases). The CDR3 is 13 residues long. Germline V gene data show CDR1 as SSHAT and CDR2 as FNYEAQ (reference sequence). CDR3: CASWGGIESPLHF. CDR3 sequence (DNA): TGTGCTAGCTGGGGGGGCATCGAATCACCCCTCCACTTT.

This clone showed up just once. The chain joins TRBV30 to TRBJ1-2; D might be TRBD1 (5 bases). Looked up from germline, CDR1 is GTSNPN and CDR2 is SVGIG (reference sequence). CDR3 size: 12 residues. Trimming took off 5 bases at V and 6 bases at J, with 13 bases between the two ends. The DNA for the CDR3 is TGTGCCTGGGAGGGGCAGGGTGATGGCTACACCTTC. Its protein is CAWEGQGDGYTF. The full variable domain, its missing parts supplied by reference TRBV30 and TRBJ1-2, is SQTIHQWPATLVQPVGSPLSLECTVEGTSNPNLYWYRQAAGRGLQLLFYSVGIGQISSEVPQNLSASRPQDRQFILSSKKLLLSDSGFYLCAWEGQGDGYTFGSGTRLTVV.

This clone was observed once. This chain uses TRBV19 with TRBJ2-1, with D tentatively TRBD1 (5 bases). Deletions cut 10 bases from V and 3 bases from J, with 16 bases between. Germline V gene data show CDR1 as LNHDA and CDR2 as SQIVND (reference sequence). The CDR3 is 14 amino acids. DNA for the CDR3: TGTGCCACAAAACCGGCAGGGTTCTACAATGAGCAGTTCTTC. It yields the protein CATKPAGFYNEQFF.

The J gene is TRBJ2-7, the V gene TRBV9, with TRBD2 identical over 11 bases. Trimming at V came to 1 base and at J to 6 bases, leaving 0 bases not matched to a gene. Germline V gene data show CDR1 as SGDLS and CDR2 as YYNGEE. There are 13 residues in the CDR3. CDR3 in DNA: TGTGCCAGCAGCGTAACTAGCGGGAGCGAGCAGTACTTC. Its protein is CASSVTSGSEQYF.

The chain recombines TRBV6-5 with TRBJ2-1, with no clear D. The CDR3 sequence is 13 residues long. CDR1 is MNHEY, CDR2 SVGAGI, per germline. Trimming cost V 1 base and J 8 bases, with 9 bases left between them. The CDR3 region has the DNA TGTGCCAGCAGTTACTTAGAAAGCGATGAGCAGTTCTTC. This codes for CASSYLESDEQFF.

The chain links TRBV5-6 to TRBJ2-7; 10 bases match TRBD1. From germline, CDR1 is SGHDT and CDR2 YYEEEE. V dropped 4 bases and J dropped 5; count of bases not matched to a gene: 6. There are 14 residues in the CDR3. CDR3 residues: CASSRDRGSHEQYF. For the CDR3, the DNA is TGTGCCAGCAGCAGGGACAGGGGAAGCCACGAGCAGTACTTC.

CDR3 sequence: CASSTGTGDNEQFF. The CDR3 nucleotides are TGTGCCAGCAGTACGGGGACAGGGGACAATGAGCAGTTCTTC. The chain is built from TRBV9 and TRBJ2-1; 10 bases line up with TRBD1. CDR3 length: 14 residues. With 5 bases clipped from V and 5 bases from J, the junction kept 4 bases outside the gene matches. CDR1 and CDR2 (germline): SGDLS, YYNGEE.

V gene TRBV4-1 combines with J gene TRBJ1-1; D remains unclear. The germline gives CDR1 MGHRA, CDR2 YSYEKL. This CDR3 is 15 amino acids long. With 3 bases removed from V and 0 bases from J, the gap between germline ends came to 11 bases. The CDR3 sequence is CASSHSPMMNTEAFF. DNA of the CDR3: TGCGCCAGCAGCCACTCACCGATGATGAACACTGAAGCTTTCTTT.

The chain links TRBV2 to TRBJ2-7; weak D call: TRBD2 (6 bases). Germline V gives CDR1 SNHLY, CDR2 FYNNEI. V lost 6 bases and J lost 2, with 14 bases in between. This CDR3 has 14 residues. The CDR3 region is CASRHGWGAYEQYF. CDR3 in DNA: TGTGCCAGCAGGCACGGTTGGGGGGCCTACGAGCAGTACTTC.